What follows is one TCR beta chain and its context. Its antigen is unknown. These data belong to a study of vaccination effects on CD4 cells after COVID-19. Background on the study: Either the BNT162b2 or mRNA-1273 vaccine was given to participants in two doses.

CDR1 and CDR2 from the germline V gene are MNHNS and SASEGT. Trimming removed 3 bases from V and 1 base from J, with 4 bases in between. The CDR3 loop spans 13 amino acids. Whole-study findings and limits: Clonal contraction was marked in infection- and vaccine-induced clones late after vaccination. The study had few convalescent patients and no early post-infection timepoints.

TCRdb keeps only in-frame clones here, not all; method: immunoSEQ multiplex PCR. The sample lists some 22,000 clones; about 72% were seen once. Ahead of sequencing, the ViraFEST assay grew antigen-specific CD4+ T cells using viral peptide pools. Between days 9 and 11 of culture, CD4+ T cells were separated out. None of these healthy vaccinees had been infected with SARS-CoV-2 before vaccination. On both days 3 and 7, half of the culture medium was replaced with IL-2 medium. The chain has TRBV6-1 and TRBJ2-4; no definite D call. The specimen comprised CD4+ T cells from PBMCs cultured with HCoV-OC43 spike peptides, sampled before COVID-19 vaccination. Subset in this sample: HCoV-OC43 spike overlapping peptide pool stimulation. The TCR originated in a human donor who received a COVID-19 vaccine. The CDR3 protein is CASSDQAKNIQYF. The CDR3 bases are TGTGCCAGCAGTGATCAGGCCAAAAACATTCAGTACTTC.